This T cell receptor (beta chain) was sequenced for a study of patients and donors after allogeneic stem cell transplantation. MiXCR, applied by TCRdb to the RT-PCR reads, yields one record per CDR3 protein. The data hold about 960,000 distinct CDR3 sequences, with roughly 18% observed a single time. This clonotype was obtained from a human donor who was either an allogeneic HSCT recipient or a stem cell or donor lymphocyte infusion donor (not recorded which). It is not recorded whose cells these are; they may come from a transplant donor. Sequenced sample: blood, either unsorted or a sorted T cell fraction (not recorded which).

The CDR3 protein is CASSWTNRGEGTGELFF. The CDR3 nucleotides are TGCGCCAGCAGCTGGACTAATAGGGGAGAGGGCACCGGGGAGCTGTTTTTT. This rearrangement joins TRBV5-1 to TRBJ2-2, with D possibly being TRBD2 (6 bases). Germline-derived CDR1 and CDR2 are SGHRS and YFSETQ. The CDR3 is 17 amino acids. The V end lost 3 bases, the J end lost 4 bases, and 19 bases lay between the germline ends.